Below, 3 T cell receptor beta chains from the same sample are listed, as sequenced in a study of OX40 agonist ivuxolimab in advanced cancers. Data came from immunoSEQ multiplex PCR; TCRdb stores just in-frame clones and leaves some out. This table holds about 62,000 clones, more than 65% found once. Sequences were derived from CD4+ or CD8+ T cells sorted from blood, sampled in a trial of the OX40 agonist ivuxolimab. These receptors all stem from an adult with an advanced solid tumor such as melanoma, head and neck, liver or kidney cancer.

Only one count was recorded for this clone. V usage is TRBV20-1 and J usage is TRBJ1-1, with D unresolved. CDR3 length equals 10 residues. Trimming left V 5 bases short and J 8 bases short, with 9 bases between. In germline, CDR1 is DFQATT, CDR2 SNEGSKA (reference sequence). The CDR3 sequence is CSAPSMEAFF. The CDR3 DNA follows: TGCAGTGCTCCTTCCATGGAAGCTTTCTTT.

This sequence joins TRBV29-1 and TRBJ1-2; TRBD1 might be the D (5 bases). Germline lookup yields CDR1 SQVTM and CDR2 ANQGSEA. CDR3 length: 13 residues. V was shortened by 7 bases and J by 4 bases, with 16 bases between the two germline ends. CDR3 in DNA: TGCAGCGCTAGAGGGGAGGCGGGCTATGGCTACACCTTC. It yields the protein CSARGEAGYGYTF.

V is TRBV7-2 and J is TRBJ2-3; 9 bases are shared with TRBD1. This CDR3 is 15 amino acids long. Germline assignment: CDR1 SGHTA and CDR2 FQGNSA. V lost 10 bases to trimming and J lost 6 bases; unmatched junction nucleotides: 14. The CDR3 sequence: CAIHTGTGWWDTQYF. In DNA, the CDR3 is TGTGCCATACATACCGGGACAGGGTGGTGGGATACGCAGTATTTT.